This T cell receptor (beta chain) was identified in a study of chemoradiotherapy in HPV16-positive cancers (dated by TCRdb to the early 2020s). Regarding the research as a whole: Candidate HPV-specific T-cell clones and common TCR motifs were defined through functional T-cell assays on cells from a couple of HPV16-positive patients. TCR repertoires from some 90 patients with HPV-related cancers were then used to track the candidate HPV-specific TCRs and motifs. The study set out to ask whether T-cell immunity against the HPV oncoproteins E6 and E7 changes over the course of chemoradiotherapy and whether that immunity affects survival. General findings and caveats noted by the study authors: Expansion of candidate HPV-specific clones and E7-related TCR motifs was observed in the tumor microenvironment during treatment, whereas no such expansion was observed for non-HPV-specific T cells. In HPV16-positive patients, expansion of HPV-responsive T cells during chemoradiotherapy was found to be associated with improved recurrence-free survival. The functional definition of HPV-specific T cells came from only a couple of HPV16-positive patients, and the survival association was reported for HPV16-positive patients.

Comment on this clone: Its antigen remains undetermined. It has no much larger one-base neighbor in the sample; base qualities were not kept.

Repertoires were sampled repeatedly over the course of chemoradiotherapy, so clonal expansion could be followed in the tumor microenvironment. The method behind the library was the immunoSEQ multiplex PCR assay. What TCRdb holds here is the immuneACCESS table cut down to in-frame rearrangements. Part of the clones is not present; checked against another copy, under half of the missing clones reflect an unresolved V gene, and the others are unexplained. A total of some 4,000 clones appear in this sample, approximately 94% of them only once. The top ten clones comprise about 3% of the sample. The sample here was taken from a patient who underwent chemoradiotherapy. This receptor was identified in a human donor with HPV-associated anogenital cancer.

The bases read TGTGCCAGCAGTGACCTCACCGGGACAGTGGACGTAGCAAATCAGCCCCAGCATTTT. The translation is CASSDLTGTVDVANQPQHF. The chain joins TRBV28 to TRBJ1-5, with 7 bases aligning to TRBD1. CDR1 MDHEN and CDR2 SYDVKM are derived from the germline V gene. The CDR3 holds 19 amino acids from the cysteine to the phenylalanine. Only the CDR3 region is kept as DNA, spanning 57 bases read in frame from base 1. Ends trimmed: V by 5 bases, J by 4 bases; bases unmatched to a gene: 20.